This TCR beta chain was identified during a study of cytomegalovirus exposure and HLA in healthy donors. The overall study: About 84% of roughly 430 genotyped donors fell in the Caucasian-associated ancestry cluster.

The PCR employed 60 Vbeta primers together with 13 Jbeta primers. Only in-frame clones appear in the TCRdb table, and some are missing; sequencing was by immunoSEQ multiplex PCR. The sample consists of about 160,000 clones, 81% of them appearing once. Healthy bone marrow donors made up the donors. The V end was cut by 4 bases, the J end by 2 bases, with 3 bases between. The CDR3 extends over 11 amino acids. The V gene's germline CDR1 is LNHDA and CDR2 SQIVND (reference sequence). The sequenced sample was PBMCs. The rearrangement uses TRBV19 and TRBJ2-7; D call uncertain. The sequence derives from a woman aged 45-65 years in good health and CMV-seronegative. The CDR3 is CASSTAYEQYF. The CDR3 DNA follows: TGTGCCAGTAGTACTGCCTACGAGCAGTACTTC. Full variable domain (outside the CDR3, taken from reference TRBV19 and TRBJ2-7): DGGITQSPKYLFRKEGQNVTLSCEQNLNHDAMYWYRQDPGQGLRLIYYSQIVNDFQKGDIAEGYSVSREKKESFPLTVTSAQKNPTAFYLCASSTAYEQYFGPGTRLTVT.